This T cell receptor (beta chain) was sequenced for a study of blood T cell repertoires in COVID-19. About the study: Samples representing acute and convalescent COVID-19 were sourced from the United States, Italy and Spain. The cDNA or gDNA used as material had been derived from T cells, B-cell-depleted T cells, or PBMCs.

How the authors handled the data: Estimates of nucleated cell counts were drawn from the amplification of reference gene primers. The repertoire was sequenced with immunoSEQ multiplex PCR; TCRdb's copy has only in-frame clones and lacks some. V, J and clone size were drawn from that table, and D and trimming were deduced from the DNA. The sample consists of under 250,000 clones, 70% to 90% of them appearing once. The V gene's germline CDR1 is SNHLY and CDR2 FYNNEI. V shed 8 bases and J shed 4 bases, with 9 bases lying between them. The CDR3 runs 11 residues. Seattle enrolled patients during active infection and tracked them longitudinally.

The V call is TRBV2, the J call TRBJ2-7; the D gene is possibly TRBD2 (6 bases). Sample: peripheral blood. The sequence came from a man aged 50-60 years with COVID-19, enrolled during active disease. CDR3 sequence reads: CASRDFYEQYF. CDR3 in DNA: TGTGCCAGCCGGGACTTTTACGAGCAGTACTTC.